These 17 T cell receptor beta chains were all obtained from the same sample, sequenced in a study of radiotherapy plus CTLA-4 blockade in lung cancer. The protocol was immunoSEQ multiplex PCR, while the TCRdb copy is restricted to in-frame clones and leaves out a portion. The sample lists some 35,000 clones; 75% to 90% were seen once. The sample was peripheral blood, taken from a patient treated with radiotherapy plus ipilimumab. The source is a human donor with non-small cell lung cancer who had stable disease on radiotherapy plus ipilimumab.

The CDR3 nucleotides read TGTGCCAGCAGTACCCAAGTCCCGGGACAGGGGGATACGCAGTATTTT. This gives the protein CASSTQVPGQGDTQYF. This chain connects TRBV28 to TRBJ2-3; 10 bases match TRBD1. The trim removed 5 bases at V and 6 bases at J, leaving 11 bases unmatched. This CDR3 spans 16 amino acids. Germline assignment: CDR1 MDHEN and CDR2 SYDVKM.

This chain uses TRBV6-1 with TRBJ2-7; D not resolved. V was pared by 5 bases and J by 0 bases, with 14 bases between. CDR1 is MNHNS and CDR2 is SASEGT in the germline V gene. The CDR3 covers 15 residues. The CDR3 loop reads CASSPGSLSSYEQYF. CDR3 in DNA: TGTGCCAGCAGTCCCGGGTCCCTAAGCTCCTACGAGCAGTACTTC.

V is TRBV4-1 and J is TRBJ2-5; possibly TRBD2 for D (6 bases). The DNA end favors TRBJ2-7, so the J call may be wrong. This CDR3 is 17 amino acids long. Germline V gene sequence: CDR1 MGHRA, CDR2 YSYEKL. The CDR3 protein is CASSQDWASEVPYEQYF. In nucleotides, the CDR3 is TGCGCCAGCAGCCAAGATTGGGCTAGCGAGGTCCCCTACGAGCAGTACTTC.

The rearrangement links TRBV7-8 to TRBJ2-1; 7 positions match TRBD1. CDR3 length: 15 residues. Losses at the gene ends were 3 bases for V and 6 bases for J; bases not matched to a gene: 8. Germline values: CDR1 SGHVS, CDR2 FQNEAQ. This CDR3 reads CASSFSLRGPNEQFF. In nucleotides, the CDR3 is TGTGCCAGCAGCTTCTCCCTGAGGGGGCCCAATGAGCAGTTCTTC.

This clone occurred once. The V and J genes are TRBV28 and TRBJ2-1; TRBD1 aligns across 7 bases. Per germline, CDR1 MDHEN and CDR2 SYDVKM. J gave up 0 bases and V 1 base, and 3 bases lay outside the gene matches. The CDR3 is 16 residues long. The CDR3: CASSLSGQASYNEQFF. In DNA form, the CDR3 reads TGTGCCAGCAGTTTATCCGGACAGGCCTCCTACAATGAGCAGTTCTTC. The full variable domain, its missing parts supplied by reference TRBV28 and TRBJ2-1, is DVKVTQSSRYLVKRTGEKVFLECVQDMDHENMFWYRQDPGLGLRLIYFSYDVKMKEKGDIPEGYSVSREKKERFSLILESASTNQTSMYLCASSLSGQASYNEQFFGPGTRLTVL.

The V call is TRBV5-6, the J call TRBJ2-2; 7 bases are shared with TRBD1. With 3 bases clipped from V and 4 bases from J, the junction kept 3 bases outside the gene matches. The CDR3 extends over 14 amino acids. Germline assignment: CDR1 SGHDT and CDR2 YYEEEE. The DNA of the CDR3 is TGTGCCAGCAGCTGGGGACAGATCACCGGGGAGCTGTTTTTT. It translates to CASSWGQITGELFF.

The V and J genes are TRBV20-1 and TRBJ2-5; D is unresolved. Germline V lookup: CDR1 DFQATT, CDR2 SNEGSKA (reference sequence). V lost 5 bases to trimming and J lost 2 bases, with 6 bases between them. This CDR3 spans 11 amino acids. The CDR3 nucleotides read TGCAGTGCTCAACATCAAGAGACCCAGTACTTC. Its protein is CSAQHQETQYF.

The gene calls are TRBV7-3 and TRBJ2-3; D is unresolved. Trimming stripped 2 bases from V and 5 bases from J, with 5 bases between. Germline V gene data show CDR1 as SGHTA and CDR2 as FQGTGA. The CDR3 is made up of 12 amino acids. The CDR3 bases are TGTGCCAGCAGCTTAGACAAAGATACGCAGTATTTT. Translating it yields CASSLDKDTQYF.

The chain combines TRBV14 with TRBJ1-2; D might be TRBD1 (6 bases). V lost 4 bases to trimming and J lost 7 bases, with 10 bases between them. The CDR3 has 12 amino acids. Germline-derived CDR1 and CDR2 are SGHDN and FVKESK. DNA for the CDR3: TGTGCCAGCAGCCCAGGGGTAGGTGGCTACACCTTC. Protein sequence: CASSPGVGGYTF.

Of note for this clone: One end of the junction does not line up with germline, which may come from a read error. The chain recombines TRBV19 with TRBJ2-6; maybe TRBD1 (5 bases). Germline CDR1 LNHDA, CDR2 SQIVND (reference sequence). The CDR3 contains 15 residues. CDR3 DNA: TGTGCCAGTAGTATAGAGGGGTCTGGGGCCAGCGTCCTGACTTTC. Amino acid sequence: CASSIEGSGASVLTF.

This clone was observed a single time. The CDR3 is CATSRSPGQGADEQFF. CDR3 DNA: TGTGCCACCAGCAGATCGCCGGGACAGGGGGCCGATGAGCAGTTCTTC. The chain recombines TRBV15 with TRBJ2-1; 12 nucleotides line up with TRBD1. Per germline, CDR1 LNHNV and CDR2 YYDKDF (reference sequence). With V trimmed by 2 bases and J by 8 bases, 7 bases remained unmatched. The CDR3 extends over 16 amino acids.

The gene calls are TRBV7-3 and TRBJ2-5; 8 bases are shared with TRBD2. Unmatched junction bases numbered 9, after V lost 4 bases and J lost 5 bases. The V gene's germline CDR1 is SGHTA and CDR2 FQGTGA. The CDR3 has 15 amino acids. CDR3 in DNA: TGTGCCAGCAGCTACGGGGGGGGAAAAAGGGAGACCCAGTACTTC. It translates to CASSYGGGKRETQYF.

Only a few counts were recorded for this clone. This CDR3 is also generated by other DNA sequences in the sample. V gene TRBV7-2 combines with J gene TRBJ2-5; TRBD2 aligns across 7 bases. This CDR3 contains 14 residues. V lost 5 bases and J lost 2; bases outside the gene matches: 5. CDR1 and CDR2 (germline): SGHTA, FQGNSA. DNA of the CDR3: TGTGCCAGCAGCCTCCTAGCGGCACAAGAGACCCAGTACTTC. Translation: CASSLLAAQETQYF.

The rearrangement links TRBV27 to TRBJ2-1; maybe TRBD1 (6 bases). Germline V gene sequence: CDR1 MNHEY, CDR2 SMNVEV (reference sequence). Trimming took 5 bases from V and 0 from J, leaving 11 bases between them. The CDR3 is 15 residues long. In nucleotides, the CDR3 is TGTGCCAGCAGTAAACAGGGTAGCTCCTACAATGAGCAGTTCTTC. This gives the protein CASSKQGSSYNEQFF.

The table lists this clone with a few counts. DNA for the CDR3: TGTGCCAGCTCACCTTCAGCGGGTAGTTCTTACAATGAGCAGTTCTTC. Translation gives CASSPSAGSSYNEQFF. V and J are TRBV18 and TRBJ2-1, with a tentative D call TRBD2 (6 bases). Trimming shortened V by 3 bases and J by 4 bases, and 16 bases separated the two germline ends. The CDR3 runs 16 residues. Germline lookup yields CDR1 KGHSH and CDR2 LQKENI.

The V gene is TRBV5-8, the J gene TRBJ1-5; 8 nucleotides agree with TRBD1. This CDR3 spans 14 amino acids. Germline V gene data show CDR1 as SGHTS and CDR2 as YDEGEE. V trimming: 3 bases; J trimming: 6 bases; junction bases outside the gene matches: 5. The CDR3, as DNA: TGTGCCAGCAGCTCCCAGGGGGCGTCTCAGCCCCAGCATTTT. Translated: CASSSQGASQPQHF.

The chain combines TRBV19 with TRBJ2-7; 11 positions agree with TRBD2. Germline V CDR1 and CDR2: LNHDA, SQIVND (reference sequence). Trimming at V came to 6 bases and at J to 0 bases, leaving 1 base not matched to a gene. The CDR3 length is 14 residues. CDR3 amino acids: CASSTSGSSYEQYF. CDR3 sequence (DNA): TGTGCCAGTAGCACTAGCGGGAGCTCCTACGAGCAGTACTTC.